The source of this T cell receptor beta chain is a study of T cell changes during pregnancy in multiple sclerosis. TCRdb's table, derived via immunoSEQ multiplex PCR, lists solely in-frame clones and lacks some. The sample holds 38,000 or so clones, 90% to 95% seen once. Worth noting for this clone: One end of the junction varies from germline; a read error may be responsible.

The germline gives CDR1 GTSNPN, CDR2 SVGIG (reference sequence). The CDR3 contains 11 residues. V usage is TRBV30 and J usage is TRBJ2-7, with a weak D call TRBD1 (6 bases). This clonotype originated in a female donor in good health, enrolled as a control in a pregnancy study. This material consisted of CD4+ T cells from peripheral blood mononuclear cells, taken in the second trimester of pregnancy. CDR3 DNA: TGTGCCTGGAGTACAGGGCCTTTCCAGATCTTC. It translates to CAWSTGPFQIF.